These 22 T cell receptor beta chains share one sample of origin, sequenced in a study of blood T cell repertoires in COVID-19. Profiling relied on immunoSEQ multiplex PCR, and the TCRdb table lists in-frame clones only, not all of them. The table lists about 49,000 clones, approximately 87% of them singletons. The source material was peripheral blood. These receptors all stem from an elderly woman with COVID-19, enrolled during active disease.

This sequence joins TRBV30 and TRBJ1-1; D is ambiguous. The CDR3 runs to 15 residues. Deletions cut 1 base from V and 4 bases from J, with 16 bases between. From germline, CDR1 is GTSNPN and CDR2 SVGIG (reference sequence). This CDR3 reads CAWSDRTGVGTEAFF. The CDR3, as DNA: TGTGCCTGGAGTGATCGGACCGGGGTGGGCACTGAAGCTTTCTTT.

This sequence joins TRBV29-1 and TRBJ2-1, with 8 positions matching TRBD2. This CDR3 region has 13 residues. Germline V gives CDR1 SQVTM, CDR2 ANQGSEA. V trimming: 7 bases; J trimming: 0 bases; junction bases outside the gene matches: 2. For the CDR3, the DNA is TGCAGCGCTGGGACTAGCTCCTACAATGAGCAGTTCTTC. Its translation is CSAGTSSYNEQFF.

The J gene is TRBJ2-7, the V gene TRBV6-5, with a tentative D call TRBD2 (6 bases). From germline, CDR1 is MNHEY and CDR2 SVGAGI. V was trimmed by 2 bases and J by 5 bases, leaving 7 bases between them. The CDR3 runs to 12 residues. The CDR3 spells CASSYGGNEQYF. The CDR3 region has the DNA TGTGCCAGCAGTTACGGGGGGAACGAGCAGTACTTC.

This sequence joins TRBV6-5 and TRBJ1-2, with 8 positions matching TRBD1. The CDR3 is 16 residues long. CDR1 is MNHEY, CDR2 SVGAGI, per germline. J was trimmed by 7 bases and V by 0 bases; bases with no gene match: 10. CDR3 coding DNA: TGTGCCAGCAGTTACTCGATCTCGGCAGGGGGCTCTGGCTACACCTTC. Translating it yields CASSYSISAGGSGYTF.

In its sample, this clone is large. The chain carries TRBV7-3 and TRBJ2-7, with D possibly matching TRBD2 (5 bases). This CDR3 is 15 amino acids long. Germline V gives CDR1 SGHTA, CDR2 FQGTGA. V lost 1 base and J 3 bases, leaving 13 bases between the germline ends. CDR3 DNA sequence: TGTGCCAGCAGCTTAAGTTCCGGGATCAACTACGAGCAGTACTTC. Its translation is CASSLSSGINYEQYF.

The chain joins TRBV12-5 to TRBJ2-3; 8 bases are shared with TRBD1. Trimming removed 6 bases from V and 2 bases from J; junction bases left unmatched: 7. The CDR3 contains 15 residues. CDR1 and CDR2 from the germline V gene are LGHNT and FRNRAP. The CDR3 DNA follows: TGTGCTAGTGGGATCGGGACAGGCTACACAGATACGCAGTATTTT. Translation gives CASGIGTGYTDTQYF.

As concerns this clone: An end of the junction differs from the germline gene, which may be a read error. The chain recombines TRBV9 with TRBJ1-2; 7 bases match TRBD1. CDR1 is SGDLS and CDR2 is YYNGEE in the germline V gene. The CDR3 has 14 residues. For the CDR3, the DNA is TGTGCCAGCAGCCTCCATGGGACAGCGAATGGACGAGCCTTC. Translation gives CASSLHGTANGRAF. Full variable domain (rest looked up from reference TRBV9 and TRBJ1-2): DSGVTQTPKHLITATGQRVTLRCSPRSGDLSVYWYQQSLDQGLQFLIQYYNGEERAKGNILERFSAQQFPDLHSELNLSSLELGDSALYFCASSLHGTANGRAFGSGTRLTVV.

This sequence joins TRBV28 and TRBJ1-2; maybe TRBD1 (5 bases). V was trimmed by 6 bases and J by 7 bases, leaving 24 bases between them. The CDR3 length is 16 residues. Germline CDR1 and CDR2: MDHEN and SYDVKM. The CDR3 spells CASSRRGRGPAFGYTF. The CDR3 DNA follows: TGTGCCAGCAGCCGCCGCGGTAGGGGTCCGGCTTTTGGCTACACCTTC.

This rearrangement joins TRBV7-3 to TRBJ1-6; tentatively, D is TRBD1 (6 bases). Per the germline V gene, CDR1 is SGHTA and CDR2 is FQGTGA. The CDR3 has 15 amino acids. The ends were cut back, 2 bases at V and 4 bases at J, with 9 bases in the middle. As DNA, the CDR3 is TGTGCCAGCAGCTTATCCGGACAGTATAATTCACCCCTCCACTTT. It is translated as CASSLSGQYNSPLHF.

The chain uses TRBV6-6 and TRBJ1-2; 9 bases agree with TRBD1. The germline CDR1 and CDR2 sequences are MNHNY and SVGAGI (reference sequence). V lost 6 bases and J lost 6; bases outside the gene matches: 8. CDR3 size: 14 residues. Here the CDR3 DNA reads TGTGCCAGCAGGAATGACGGACAGGGGAATGGCTACACCTTC. It yields the protein CASRNDGQGNGYTF.

The chain combines TRBV24-1 with TRBJ2-3; perhaps TRBD1 as D (5 bases). This CDR3 contains 14 residues. The V gene lost 6 bases and the J gene lost 3 bases, with 12 bases spanning the gap. Germline CDR1 is KGHDR and CDR2 is SFDVKD. CDR3 DNA sequence: TGTGCCACCAGTTCGGCCAGGGTGACAGATACGCAGTATTTT. As protein: CATSSARVTDTQYF.

The CDR3 nucleotides are TGTGCCAGCAGTGAATTGGCTAGCGGCACCGGGGAGCTGTTTTTT. This sequence encodes CASSELASGTGELFF. The chain has TRBV25-1 and TRBJ2-2, with 7 bases aligning to TRBD2. The CDR3 loop spans 15 amino acids. In germline, CDR1 is MGHDK, CDR2 SYGVNS. With 1 base clipped from V and 4 bases from J, the junction kept 3 bases outside the gene matches.

The chain uses TRBV3-1 (or the pseudogene TRBV3-2) and TRBJ2-7, with a weak D call TRBD2 (7 bases). The V end lost 1 base, the J end lost 7 bases, and 17 bases lay between the germline ends. Germline V gene lookup returns CDR1 LGHDT and CDR2 YNNKEL (reference sequence). This CDR3 region has 15 residues. CDR3 loop: CASSQASRGAREQYF. The CDR3 coding sequence is TGTGCCAGCAGCCAAGCAAGCCGGGGGGCACGGGAGCAGTACTTC.

In its sample, this clone was seen once. This chain joins TRBV28 and TRBJ2-1, with 14 bases matching TRBD2. Trimming took 6 bases from V and 2 from J; bases not matched to a gene: 9. In germline, CDR1 is MDHEN, CDR2 SYDVKM. This CDR3 has 18 residues. CDR3 DNA: TGTGCCAGCAGGTCCGGGACTAGCGGGAGTTGGGCCTACAATGAGCAGTTCTTC. It yields the protein CASRSGTSGSWAYNEQFF.

The chain is built from TRBV14 and TRBJ2-3; possibly TRBD1 for D (5 bases). The CDR3 runs 13 residues. Trimming removed 2 bases at V and 6 bases at J, with 9 bases between. From germline, CDR1 is SGHDN and CDR2 FVKESK. CDR3 nucleotides: TGTGCCAGCAGCCAATACAGGCGGGATACGCAGTATTTT. Its translation: CASSQYRRDTQYF.

The gene calls are TRBV9 and TRBJ2-7, with D possibly matching TRBD2 (5 bases). V was shortened by 4 bases and J by 6 bases, with 23 bases between the two germline ends. This CDR3 contains 16 residues. Germline assignment: CDR1 SGDLS and CDR2 YYNGEE. The CDR3 loop reads CASSPSSGIGLSEQYF. CDR3 bases: TGTGCCAGCAGCCCCTCGTCGGGGATAGGGTTGAGCGAGCAGTACTTC.

V is TRBV12-3 or TRBV12-4 and J is TRBJ2-3; D perhaps matches TRBD2 (6 bases). This CDR3 contains 13 residues. V was shortened by 5 bases and J by 5 bases, with 11 bases between the two germline ends. CDR3 nucleotides: TGTGCCAGCAGTCCCCGGGAGATAGATACGCAGTATTTT. Translation gives CASSPREIDTQYF.

J is TRBJ1-2 and V is TRBV18; D may be TRBD1 (6 bases). The ends were cut back, 3 bases at V and 0 bases at J, with 20 bases in the middle. Germline CDR1 and CDR2: KGHSH and LQKENI. The CDR3 runs to 18 residues. The CDR3 nucleotides are TGTGCCAGCTCACCGGGTGGGAACAGGGCCAACACTAACTATGGCTACACCTTC. This encodes CASSPGGNRANTNYGYTF. Full variable domain (missing parts from reference TRBV18 and TRBJ1-2): NAGVMQNPRHLVRRRGQEARLRCSPMKGHSHVYWYRQLPEEGLKFMVYLQKENIIDESGMPKERFSAEFPKEGPSILRIQQVVRGDSAAYFCASSPGGNRANTNYGYTFGSGTRLTVV.

This clone has only one observation. No conserved phenylalanine or tryptophan ends this CDR3, so it is likely a read error. Because the CDR3's place on the DNA is in doubt, the DNA is left out and the CDR3 is given as listed by TCRdb. The V gene is TRBV11-3, the J gene TRBJ1-2. Inclusive of both ends, the CDR3 amounts to 13 amino acids. From germline, CDR1 is SGHNT and CDR2 YENEEA. The CDR3 sequence: CASSLDFHEEVNG.

The gene calls are TRBV6-5 and TRBJ1-6; D not resolved. V lost 7 bases and J 4 bases, leaving 11 bases between the germline ends. CDR1 is MNHEY, CDR2 SVGAGI, per germline. The CDR3 is 14 amino acids. CDR3 residues: CASTEGGYNSPLHF. CDR3 DNA: TGTGCCAGCACAGAGGGTGGATATAATTCACCCCTCCACTTT.

This clone was seen just once. The chain links TRBV19 to TRBJ2-1; 8 bases fit TRBD2. Germline lookup yields CDR1 LNHDA and CDR2 SQIVND (reference sequence). The CDR3 runs 18 residues. The V segment lost 7 bases and the J segment 4 bases; nucleotides outside the gene matches: 18. DNA for the CDR3: TGTGCCAGTACCCTTCAACCCGCCGGGACTAGAAGGTACAATGAGCAGTTCTTC. Protein product: CASTLQPAGTRRYNEQFF.

This clone has more than one count but fewer than ten. The CDR3 is CASSQVWGGGYTF. CDR3 DNA sequence: TGTGCCAGCAGCCAAGTATGGGGGGGCGGCTACACCTTC. The rearrangement joins TRBV3-1 (or the pseudogene TRBV3-2) to TRBJ1-2, with D perhaps TRBD1 (6 bases). The CDR3 sequence is 13 residues long. Germline CDR1 reads LGHDT; CDR2 reads YNNKEL (reference sequence). V lost 1 base and J 8 bases, leaving 11 bases between the germline ends.